These 2 T cell receptor beta chains were all obtained from the same sample, sequenced in a study of T cells in Graves' hyperthyroidism and ophthalmopathy. Using RNA transcripts as the source, TCR beta CDR3 regions were amplified. A set of HTBI primers served as the primers for a first-round RT-PCR of the TCR CDR3. TCRdb reprocessed the multiplex PCR reads via MiXCR and lists one record per CDR3 protein. The sample gives 530,000 or so distinct CDR3 sequences, less than 25% of which show up once; about 11% is in the top ten. Sequencing was performed on blood. These receptor sequences come from a woman aged 30 to 39 with Graves' ophthalmopathy.

This clonotype was counted ten times or more. The V gene is TRBV11-3, the J gene TRBJ1-5; D may be TRBD1 (6 bases). Germline CDR1 reads SGHNT; CDR2 reads YENEEA. The CDR3 length is 16 residues. Trimming took off 5 bases at V and 5 bases at J, with 19 bases between the two ends. The CDR3 region has the DNA TGTGCCAGCAGCGAGGTCCGGGACACCCTCTATCAGCCCCAGCATTTT. It translates to CASSEVRDTLYQPQHF. The whole variable domain, filled in from reference TRBV11-3 and TRBJ1-5, reads EAGVVQSPRYKIIEKKQPVAFWCNPISGHNTLYWYLQNLGQGPELLIRYENEEAVDDSQLPKDRFSAERLKGVDSTLKIQPAELGDSAVYLCASSEVRDTLYQPQHFGDGTRLSIL.

CDR3 sequence (DNA): TGTGCCAGCAGCTTAGATTATCGAGGGGGGGAGACCCAGTACTTC. Its protein is CASSLDYRGGETQYF. This sequence joins TRBV7-8 and TRBJ2-5, with D perhaps matching TRBD1 or TRBD2 (6 bases each). CDR3 size: 15 residues. V lost 1 base, J lost 5 bases, and 14 bases lay in between. CDR1 and CDR2 from the germline V gene are SGHVS and FQNEAQ.